This T cell receptor (beta chain) stems from a study of identical twins. A universal primer binding site was introduced by template switching. The final cDNA contained unique molecular identifiers. TCRdb re-derived calls from the 5' RACE reads in MiXCR, one entry per CDR3 protein. This table holds 1.5 million to 2 million distinct CDR3 sequences, around a third found once. There are 16 residues in the CDR3. Germline V gene data show CDR1 as LNHNV and CDR2 as YYDKDF (reference sequence). The ends lost 0 bases at V and 7 bases at J; junction bases unmatched: 5. This clonotype was seen at least ten times. Antigen specificity is unknown. Study-level results: Models predicted too little out-of-frame TCR alpha sharing in monozygotic twins.

The source of this sequence is a newborn girl in good health. The chain joins TRBV15 to TRBJ2-1, with 11 bases fitting TRBD2. The sequencing input was cord blood. This CDR3 is CATSRDKLAGGNEQFF. In DNA, the CDR3 is TGTGCCACCAGCAGAGATAAGCTAGCGGGAGGAAATGAGCAGTTCTTC. Looking up the rest from reference TRBV15 and TRBJ2-1 gives the full variable domain: DAMVIQNPRYQVTQFGKPVTLSCSQTLNHNVMYWYQQKSSQAPKLLFHYYDKDFNNEADTPDNFQSRRPNTSFCFLDIRSPGLGDTAMYLCATSRDKLAGGNEQFFGPGTRLTVL.